This T cell receptor (beta chain) was sequenced in a study of a mutant IDH1 vaccine in newly diagnosed glioma. Looking at the study overall: Vaccines were first given 4-6 weeks after radiotherapy alone, or with temozolomide cycles.

J gave up 3 bases and V 2 bases, and 2 bases lay outside the gene matches. CDR1 and CDR2 (germline): SNHLY, FYNNEI. The CDR3 totals 14 residues. Method: immunoSEQ multiplex PCR; TCRdb's copy keeps in-frame clones and lacks some. The repertoire has about 34,000 clones, approximately 87% of them found once; the top ten carry 12%. Details on this clone: Its antigen remains unknown.

Time point described: week 47, end of study. Each dose delivered 300 ug of mutant IDH1 20-mer peptide subcutaneously with imiquimod. This clonotype was obtained from a woman between 25 and 40 years old with glioma. The V call is TRBV2, the J call TRBJ1-1; TRBD1 matches 8 bases. The starting material was PBMCs, obtained from a glioma patient whose treatment included an IDH1 peptide vaccine. The CDR3 is CASSEQGAHTEAFF. CDR3 bases: TGTGCCAGCAGTGAACAGGGGGCCCACACTGAAGCTTTCTTT. The variable domain in full, completed from reference TRBV2 and TRBJ1-1, reads EPEVTQTPSHQVTQMGQEVILRCVPISNHLYFYWYRQILGQKVEFLVSFYNNEISEKSEIFDDQFSVERPDGSNFTLKIRSTKLEDSAMYFCASSEQGAHTEAFFGQGTRLTVV.